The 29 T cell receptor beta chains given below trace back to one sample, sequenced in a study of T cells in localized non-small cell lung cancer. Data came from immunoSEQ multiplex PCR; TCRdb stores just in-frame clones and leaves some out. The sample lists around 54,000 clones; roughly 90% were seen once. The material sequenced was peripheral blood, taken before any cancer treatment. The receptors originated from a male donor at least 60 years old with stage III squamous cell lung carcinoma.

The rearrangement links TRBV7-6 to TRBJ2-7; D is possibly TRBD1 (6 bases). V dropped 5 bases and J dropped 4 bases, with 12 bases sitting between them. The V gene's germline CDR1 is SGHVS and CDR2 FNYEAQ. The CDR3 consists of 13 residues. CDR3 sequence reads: CASSPSRGYEQYF. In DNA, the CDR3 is TGTGCCAGCAGCCCTAGCAGGGGTTACGAGCAGTACTTC.

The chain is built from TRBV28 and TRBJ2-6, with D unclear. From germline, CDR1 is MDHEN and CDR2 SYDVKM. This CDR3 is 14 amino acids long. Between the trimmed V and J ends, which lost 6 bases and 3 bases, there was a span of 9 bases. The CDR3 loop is CASSVRSGANVLTF. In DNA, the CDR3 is TGTGCCAGCAGCGTCAGAAGTGGGGCCAACGTCCTGACTTTC.

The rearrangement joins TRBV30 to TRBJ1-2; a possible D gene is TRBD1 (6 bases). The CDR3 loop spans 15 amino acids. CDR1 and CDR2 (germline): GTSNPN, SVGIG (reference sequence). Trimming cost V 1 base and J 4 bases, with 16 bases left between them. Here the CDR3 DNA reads TGTGCCTGGAGTGCGAAACAGGGTCCGTCCTATGGCTACACCTTC. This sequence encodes CAWSAKQGPSYGYTF.

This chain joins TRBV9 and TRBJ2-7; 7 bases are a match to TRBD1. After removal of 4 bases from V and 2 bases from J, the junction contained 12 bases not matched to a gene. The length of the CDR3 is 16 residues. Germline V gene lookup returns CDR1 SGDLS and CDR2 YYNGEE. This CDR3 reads CASSPAVAGGPYEQYF. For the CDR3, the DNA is TGTGCCAGCAGCCCCGCGGTGGCAGGGGGTCCCTACGAGCAGTACTTC.

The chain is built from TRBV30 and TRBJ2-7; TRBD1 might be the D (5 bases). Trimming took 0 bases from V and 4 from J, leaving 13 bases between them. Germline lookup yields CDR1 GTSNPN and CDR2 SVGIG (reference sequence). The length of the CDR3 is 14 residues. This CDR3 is CAWSVGRAKYEQYF. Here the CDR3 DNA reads TGTGCCTGGAGTGTAGGCAGGGCCAAATACGAGCAGTACTTC.

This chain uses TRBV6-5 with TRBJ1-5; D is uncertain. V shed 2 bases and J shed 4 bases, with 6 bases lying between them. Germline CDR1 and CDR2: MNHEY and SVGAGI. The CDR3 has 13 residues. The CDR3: CASSYDNNQPQHF. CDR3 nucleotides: TGTGCCAGCAGTTACGACAATAATCAGCCCCAGCATTTT.

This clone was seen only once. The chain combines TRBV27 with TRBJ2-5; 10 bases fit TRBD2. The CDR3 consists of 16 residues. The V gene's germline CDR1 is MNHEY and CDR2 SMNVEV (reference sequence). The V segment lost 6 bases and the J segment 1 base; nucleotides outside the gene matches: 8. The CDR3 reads CASRGGGLAVQETQYF. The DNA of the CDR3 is TGTGCCAGCAGGGGGGGTGGACTAGCGGTCCAAGAGACCCAGTACTTC.

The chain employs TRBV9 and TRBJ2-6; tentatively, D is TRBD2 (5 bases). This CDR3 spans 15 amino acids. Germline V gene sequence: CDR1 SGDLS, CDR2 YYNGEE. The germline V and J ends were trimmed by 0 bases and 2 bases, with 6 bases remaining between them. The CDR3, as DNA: TGTGCCAGCAGCGTAGGGGGAGCTGGGGCCAACGTCCTGACTTTC. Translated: CASSVGGAGANVLTF. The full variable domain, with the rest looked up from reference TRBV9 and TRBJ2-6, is DSGVTQTPKHLITATGQRVTLRCSPRSGDLSVYWYQQSLDQGLQFLIQYYNGEERAKGNILERFSAQQFPDLHSELNLSSLELGDSALYFCASSVGGAGANVLTFGAGSRLTVL.

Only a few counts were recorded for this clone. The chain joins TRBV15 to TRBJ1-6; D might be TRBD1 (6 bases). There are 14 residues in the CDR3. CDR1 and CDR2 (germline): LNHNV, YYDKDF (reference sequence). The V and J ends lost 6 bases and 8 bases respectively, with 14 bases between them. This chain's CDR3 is CATRNLGADSPLHF. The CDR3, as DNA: TGTGCCACCAGAAATTTGGGGGCAGATTCACCCCTCCACTTT.

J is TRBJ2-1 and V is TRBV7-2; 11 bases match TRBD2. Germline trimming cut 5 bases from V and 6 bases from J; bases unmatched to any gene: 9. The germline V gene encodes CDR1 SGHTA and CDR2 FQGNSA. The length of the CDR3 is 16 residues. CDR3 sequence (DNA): TGTGCCAGCAGCCGAACCCTAGCGGGGGGCGGCAATGAGCAGTTCTTC. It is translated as CASSRTLAGGGNEQFF.

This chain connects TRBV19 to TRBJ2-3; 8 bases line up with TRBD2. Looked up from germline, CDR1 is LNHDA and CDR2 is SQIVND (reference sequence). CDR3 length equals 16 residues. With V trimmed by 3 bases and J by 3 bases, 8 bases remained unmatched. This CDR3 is CASSILSGGSTDTQYF. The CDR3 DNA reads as TGTGCCAGTAGTATTCTAAGCGGGGGTTCGACAGATACGCAGTATTTT.

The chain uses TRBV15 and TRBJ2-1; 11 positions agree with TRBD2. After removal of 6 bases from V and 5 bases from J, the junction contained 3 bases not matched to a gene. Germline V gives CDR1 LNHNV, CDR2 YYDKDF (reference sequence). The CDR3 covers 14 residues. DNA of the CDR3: TGTGCCACCAGGGGGACTAGCGGAAACAATGAGCAGTTCTTC. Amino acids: CATRGTSGNNEQFF.

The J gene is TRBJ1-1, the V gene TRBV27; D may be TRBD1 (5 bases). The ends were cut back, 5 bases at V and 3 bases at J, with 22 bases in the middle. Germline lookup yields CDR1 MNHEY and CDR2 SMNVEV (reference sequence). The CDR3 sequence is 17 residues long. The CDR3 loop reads CASSPLRGATWDTEAFF. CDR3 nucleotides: TGTGCCAGCAGTCCTCTCCGCGGGGCAACGTGGGACACTGAAGCTTTCTTT.

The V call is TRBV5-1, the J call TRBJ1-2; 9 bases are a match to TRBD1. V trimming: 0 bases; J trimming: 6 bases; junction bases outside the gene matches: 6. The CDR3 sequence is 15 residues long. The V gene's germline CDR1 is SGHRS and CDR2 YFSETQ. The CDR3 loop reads CASSLVGTGNDGYTF. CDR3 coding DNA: TGCGCCAGCAGCTTGGTTGGGACAGGGAACGATGGCTACACCTTC. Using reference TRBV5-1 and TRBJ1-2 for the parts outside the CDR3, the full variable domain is KAGVTQTPRYLIKTRGQQVTLSCSPISGHRSVSWYQQTPGQGLQFLFEYFSETQRNKGNFPGRFSGRQFSNSRSEMNVSTLELGDSALYLCASSLVGTGNDGYTFGSGTRLTVV.

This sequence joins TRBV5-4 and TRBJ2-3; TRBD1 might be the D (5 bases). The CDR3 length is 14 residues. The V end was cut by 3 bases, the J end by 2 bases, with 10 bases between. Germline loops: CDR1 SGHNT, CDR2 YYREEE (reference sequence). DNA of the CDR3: TGTGCCAGCAGCTCCCAGACAGTCACAGATACGCAGTATTTT. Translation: CASSSQTVTDTQYF.

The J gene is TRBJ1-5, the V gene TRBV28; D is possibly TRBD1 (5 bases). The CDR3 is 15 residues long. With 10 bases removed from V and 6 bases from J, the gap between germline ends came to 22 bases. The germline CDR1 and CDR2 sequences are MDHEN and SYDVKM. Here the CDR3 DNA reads TGTGCCACCCTCACCAGGGTGTCAGGAAGTCAGCCCCAGCATTTT. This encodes CATLTRVSGSQPQHF. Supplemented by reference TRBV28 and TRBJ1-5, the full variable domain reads DVKVTQSSRYLVKRTGEKVFLECVQDMDHENMFWYRQDPGLGLRLIYFSYDVKMKEKGDIPEGYSVSREKKERFSLILESASTNQTSMYLCATLTRVSGSQPQHFGDGTRLSIL.

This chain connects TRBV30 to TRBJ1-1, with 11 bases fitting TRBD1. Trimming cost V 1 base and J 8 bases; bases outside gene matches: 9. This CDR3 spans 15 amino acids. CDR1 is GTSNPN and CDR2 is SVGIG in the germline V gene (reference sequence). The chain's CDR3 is CAWSANGQGAEEAFF. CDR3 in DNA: TGTGCCTGGAGTGCGAATGGACAGGGGGCCGAGGAAGCTTTCTTT.

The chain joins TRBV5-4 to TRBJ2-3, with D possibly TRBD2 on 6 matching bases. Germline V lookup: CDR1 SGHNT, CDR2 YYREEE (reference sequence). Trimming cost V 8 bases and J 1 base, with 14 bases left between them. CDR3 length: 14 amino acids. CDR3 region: CASKLAFRTDTQYF. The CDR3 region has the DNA TGTGCCAGTAAACTAGCTTTCCGCACAGATACGCAGTATTTT.

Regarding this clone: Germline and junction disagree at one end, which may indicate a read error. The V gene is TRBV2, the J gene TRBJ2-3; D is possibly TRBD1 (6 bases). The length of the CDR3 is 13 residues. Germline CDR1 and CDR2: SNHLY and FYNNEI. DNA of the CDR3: TGTGCCAGCAGGGAAGGGGGTCCAGATACGCAGTATTTT. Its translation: CASREGGPDTQYF.

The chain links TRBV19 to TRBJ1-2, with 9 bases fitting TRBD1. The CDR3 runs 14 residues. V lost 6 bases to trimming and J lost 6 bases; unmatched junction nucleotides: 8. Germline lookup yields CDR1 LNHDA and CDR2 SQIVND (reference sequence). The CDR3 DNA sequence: TGTGCCAGTAGCAGGGACGGGACAGGGAATGGCTACACCTTC. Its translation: CASSRDGTGNGYTF. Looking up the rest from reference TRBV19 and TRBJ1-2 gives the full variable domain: DGGITQSPKYLFRKEGQNVTLSCEQNLNHDAMYWYRQDPGQGLRLIYYSQIVNDFQKGDIAEGYSVSREKKESFPLTVTSAQKNPTAFYLCASSRDGTGNGYTFGSGTRLTVV.

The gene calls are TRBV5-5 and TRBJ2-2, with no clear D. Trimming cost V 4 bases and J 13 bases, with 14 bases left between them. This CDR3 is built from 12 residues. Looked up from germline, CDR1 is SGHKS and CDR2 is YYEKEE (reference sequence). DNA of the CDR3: TGTGCCAGCAGCCGCCTCTTTTTGGGGCTGTTTTTT. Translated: CASSRLFLGLFF.

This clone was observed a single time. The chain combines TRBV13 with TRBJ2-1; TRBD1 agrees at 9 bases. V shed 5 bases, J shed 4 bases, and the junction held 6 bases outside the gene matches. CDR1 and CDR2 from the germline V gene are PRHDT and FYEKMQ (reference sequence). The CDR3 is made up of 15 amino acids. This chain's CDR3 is CASSPMGQGYNEQFF. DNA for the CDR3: TGTGCCAGCAGCCCAATGGGACAGGGTTACAATGAGCAGTTCTTC.

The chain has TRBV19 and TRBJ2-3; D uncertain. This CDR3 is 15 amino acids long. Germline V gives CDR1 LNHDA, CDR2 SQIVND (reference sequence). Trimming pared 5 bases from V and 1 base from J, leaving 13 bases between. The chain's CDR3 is CASSDRYSGTDTQYF. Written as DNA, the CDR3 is TGTGCCAGTAGTGATAGGTACAGTGGCACAGATACGCAGTATTTT. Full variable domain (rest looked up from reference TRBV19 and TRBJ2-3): DGGITQSPKYLFRKEGQNVTLSCEQNLNHDAMYWYRQDPGQGLRLIYYSQIVNDFQKGDIAEGYSVSREKKESFPLTVTSAQKNPTAFYLCASSDRYSGTDTQYFGPGTRLTVL.

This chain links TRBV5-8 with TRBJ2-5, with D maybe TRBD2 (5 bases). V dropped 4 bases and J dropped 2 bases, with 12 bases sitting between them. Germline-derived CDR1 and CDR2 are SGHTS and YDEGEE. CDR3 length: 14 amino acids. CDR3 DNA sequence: TGTGCCAGCAGCCGATGGACGGGGCAAGAGACCCAGTACTTC. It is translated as CASSRWTGQETQYF.

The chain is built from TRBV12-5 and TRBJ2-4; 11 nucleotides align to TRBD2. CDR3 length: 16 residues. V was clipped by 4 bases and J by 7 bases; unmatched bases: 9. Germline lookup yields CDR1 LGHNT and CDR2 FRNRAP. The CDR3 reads CASGYGVAGGRNIQYF. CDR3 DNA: TGTGCTAGTGGTTACGGAGTAGCGGGAGGGCGGAACATTCAGTACTTC.

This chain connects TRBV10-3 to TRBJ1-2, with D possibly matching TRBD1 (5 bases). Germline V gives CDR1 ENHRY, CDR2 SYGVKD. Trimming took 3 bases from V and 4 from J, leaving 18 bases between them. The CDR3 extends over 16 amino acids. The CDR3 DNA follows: TGTGCCATCAGTGACCCCGGACGGGGGGTGGGCTATGGCTACACCTTC. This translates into CAISDPGRGVGYGYTF.

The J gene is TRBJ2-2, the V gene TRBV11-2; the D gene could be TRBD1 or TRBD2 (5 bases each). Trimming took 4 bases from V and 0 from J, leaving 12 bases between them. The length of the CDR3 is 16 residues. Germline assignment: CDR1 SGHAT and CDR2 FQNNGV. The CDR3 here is CASSSGAFANTGELFF. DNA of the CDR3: TGTGCCAGCAGCTCCGGGGCGTTCGCGAACACCGGGGAGCTGTTTTTT.

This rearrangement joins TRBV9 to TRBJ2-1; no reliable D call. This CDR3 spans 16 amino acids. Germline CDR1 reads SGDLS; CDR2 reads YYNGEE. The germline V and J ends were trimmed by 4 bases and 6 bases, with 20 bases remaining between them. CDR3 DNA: TGTGCCAGCAGCCCTCCGCGGTTAGTTTCTGGCAATGAGCAGTTCTTC. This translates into CASSPPRLVSGNEQFF.

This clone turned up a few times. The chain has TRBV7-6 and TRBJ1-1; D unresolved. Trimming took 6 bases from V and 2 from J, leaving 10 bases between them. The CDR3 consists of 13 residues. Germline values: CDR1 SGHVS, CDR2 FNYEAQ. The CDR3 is CASSKVFNTEAFF. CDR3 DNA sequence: TGTGCCAGCAGTAAGGTTTTTAACACTGAAGCTTTCTTT.